This T cell receptor (beta chain) originates from a study of T cells in Graves' hyperthyroidism and ophthalmopathy. Uncontrolled infection, other autoimmune disease, pregnancy or lactation disqualified patients from enrolment. The ends were cut back, 0 bases at V and 0 bases at J, with 6 bases in the middle. The CDR3 is made up of 15 amino acids. Germline V gives CDR1 LGHDT, CDR2 YNNKEL (reference sequence). This clonotype was seen ten or more times. RNA transcripts served as the template for amplifying TCR beta CDR3 regions. An initial round of RT-PCR targeting the TCR CDR3 relied on the HTBI primer set. TCRdb re-derived calls from the multiplex PCR reads in MiXCR, one entry per CDR3 protein. This sample has about 580,000 distinct CDR3 sequences, with more than 11% found just once.

The chain has TRBV3-1 and TRBJ1-3; D not resolved. Sequences were obtained from blood. This clonotype was sampled from a young woman with Graves' hyperthyroidism that later progressed to Graves' ophthalmopathy. This CDR3 is CASSQDFASGNTIYF. The CDR3 DNA reads as TGTGCCAGCAGCCAAGACTTCGCCTCTGGAAACACCATATATTTT.